This TCR beta chain stems from a study of CD8 T cells in ankylosing spondylitis. Germline values: CDR1 SGHNT, CDR2 YENEEA. This CDR3 has 13 residues. The V gene lost 0 bases and the J gene lost 6 bases, with 8 bases spanning the gap. About this clonotype itself: The antigen is not known.

Molecular-barcoded quantitative 5'-RACE produced these TCR beta libraries. In TCRdb, the 5' RACE reads were re-called with MiXCR into one record per CDR3 protein. The sample contains roughly 370,000 distinct CDR3 sequences, around 24% of which appear only once. Study-wide results and caveats: Among TCR beta sequences, a motif of several highly homologous variants appeared characteristic of ankylosing spondylitis blood. Reportedly, matched ankylosing spondylitis synovial fluid was significantly enriched for disease-linked clones.

Sequencing used blood, either unsorted or a sorted T cell fraction (not recorded which). The TCR comes from a male donor with ankylosing spondylitis. J is TRBJ1-2 and V is TRBV11-3; D is ambiguous. The CDR3 nucleotides are TGTGCCAGCAGCTTAGAGTCAGGACATGGCTACACCTTC. Translation gives CASSLESGHGYTF.